Presented here are 9 T cell receptor beta chains from one specimen sequenced in a study of early T cells in non-severe SARS-CoV-2 infection. TCRdb itself ran the 5' RACE reads through MiXCR, one entry per CDR3 protein. The sample includes over 50,000 distinct CDR3 sequences, 7% to 9% of them seen just once. Sequences were obtained from whole blood. The receptors here all came from an adult who was a healthcare worker with PCR-confirmed SARS-CoV-2 infection or an uninfected control (not recorded which).

This rearrangement joins TRBV7-2 to TRBJ1-2; TRBD1 aligns across 9 bases. V lost 3 bases, J lost 1 base, and 3 bases stayed unmatched. Germline-derived CDR1 and CDR2 are SGHTA and FQGNSA. The CDR3 is made up of 15 amino acids. DNA of the CDR3: TGTGCCAGCAGCTTCCGGGACAGGGTTAACTATGGCTACACCTTC. Translated: CASSFRDRVNYGYTF.

The rearrangement links TRBV28 to TRBJ2-5, with 8 positions matching TRBD1. Trimming at V came to 6 bases and at J to 6 bases, leaving 6 bases not matched to a gene. The CDR3 has 13 residues. Germline V gene sequence: CDR1 MDHEN, CDR2 SYDVKM. The CDR3 nucleotides read TGTGCCAGCAGCAAGCAGGGGGCAAAGACCCAGTACTTC. Its translation: CASSKQGAKTQYF.

This clonotype turned up a few times. The V call is TRBV29-1, the J call TRBJ2-5; D is possibly TRBD2 (6 bases). Germline loops: CDR1 SQVTM, CDR2 ANQGSEA. Trimming pared 3 bases from V and 5 bases from J, leaving 19 bases between. The CDR3 loop spans 15 amino acids. CDR3 loop: CSVDLGLRRVETQYF. Written as DNA, the CDR3 is TGCAGCGTTGACCTCGGACTGCGGAGGGTTGAGACCCAGTACTTC.

Turning to this clonotype: Because the CDR3 is missing its conserved closing phenylalanine or tryptophan, this is likely a read error. This chain connects TRBV6-6 to TRBJ1-5; D gene ambiguous. Germline V gene sequence: CDR1 MNHNY, CDR2 SVGAGI (reference sequence). The CDR3 extends over 13 amino acids. Trimming pared 6 bases from V and 2 bases from J, leaving 8 bases between. The CDR3 sequence: CASSDLGNQPQHL. The CDR3 bases are TGTGCCAGCAGCGACCTTGGCAATCAGCCCCAGCATCTT.

This clonotype was seen at least ten times. The gene calls are TRBV5-1 and TRBJ1-2; 9 bases map to TRBD1. Germline V gene sequence: CDR1 SGHRS, CDR2 YFSETQ. The CDR3 runs 14 residues. V shed 2 bases and J 6 bases; nucleotides not matched to a gene: 5. In nucleotides, the CDR3 is TGCGCCAGCAGCTTACAAACAGGGGGCGATGGCTACACCTTC. This encodes CASSLQTGGDGYTF.

This clonotype was detected only a few times. The V gene is TRBV4-1, the J gene TRBJ1-5; D is ambiguous. The germline V gene encodes CDR1 MGHRA and CDR2 YSYEKL. This CDR3 comprises 14 residues. Trimming cost V 0 bases and J 5 bases, with 8 bases left between them. CDR3 coding DNA: TGCGCCAGCAGCCAAGAATCGGAGTATCAGCCCCAGCATTTT. Translation gives CASSQESEYQPQHF.

This clonotype was counted many times. V gene TRBV20-1 combines with J gene TRBJ1-4; perhaps TRBD1 as D (6 bases). Per the germline V gene, CDR1 is DFQATT and CDR2 is SNEGSKA (reference sequence). This CDR3 spans 18 amino acids. V was pared by 3 bases and J by 0 bases, with 20 bases between. CDR3 loop: CSARRGGLADSTNEKLFF. For the CDR3, the DNA is TGCAGTGCTAGGAGGGGGGGCCTCGCTGATTCAACTAATGAAAAACTGTTTTTT.

J is TRBJ2-5 and V is TRBV7-2; the D gene is possibly TRBD1 (5 bases). The V end was cut by 5 bases, the J end by 1 base, with 14 bases between. The germline V gene encodes CDR1 SGHTA and CDR2 FQGNSA. CDR3 length: 15 amino acids. CDR3: CASSPLTVIQETQYF. CDR3 coding DNA: TGTGCCAGCAGCCCACTGACAGTAATCCAAGAGACCCAGTACTTC.

This clonotype was detected a few times. V and J are TRBV11-2 and TRBJ1-2; D gene ambiguous. The germline V gene encodes CDR1 SGHAT and CDR2 FQNNGV. The CDR3 is 15 amino acids. V was clipped by 5 bases and J by 0 bases, with 13 bases between them. The CDR3 reads CASSPLRQANYGYTF. The CDR3 DNA is TGTGCCAGCAGCCCCCTCCGGCAAGCTAACTATGGCTACACCTTC. Complete variable domain (other parts from reference TRBV11-2 and TRBJ1-2): EAGVAQSPRYKIIEKRQSVAFWCNPISGHATLYWYQQILGQGPKLLIQFQNNGVVDDSQLPKDRFSAERLKGVDSTLKIQPAKLEDSAVYLCASSPLRQANYGYTFGSGTRLTVV.